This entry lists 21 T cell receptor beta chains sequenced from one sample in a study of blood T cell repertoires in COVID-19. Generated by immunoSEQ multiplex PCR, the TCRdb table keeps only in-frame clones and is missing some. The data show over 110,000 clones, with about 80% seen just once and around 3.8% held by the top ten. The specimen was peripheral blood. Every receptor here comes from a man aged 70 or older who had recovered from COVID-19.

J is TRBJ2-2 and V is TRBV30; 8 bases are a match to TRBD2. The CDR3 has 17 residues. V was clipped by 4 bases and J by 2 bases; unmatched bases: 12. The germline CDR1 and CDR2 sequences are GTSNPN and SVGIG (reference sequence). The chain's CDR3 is CAWTRGRLALNTGELFF. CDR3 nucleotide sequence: TGTGCCTGGACTAGAGGAAGACTAGCGCTTAACACCGGGGAGCTGTTTTTT.

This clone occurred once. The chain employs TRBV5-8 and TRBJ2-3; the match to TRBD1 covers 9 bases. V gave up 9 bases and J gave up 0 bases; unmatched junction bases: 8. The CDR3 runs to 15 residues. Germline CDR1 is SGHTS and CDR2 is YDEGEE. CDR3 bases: TGTGCCACCCAACACAGGGGGCGCAGCACAGATACGCAGTATTTT. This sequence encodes CATQHRGRSTDTQYF.

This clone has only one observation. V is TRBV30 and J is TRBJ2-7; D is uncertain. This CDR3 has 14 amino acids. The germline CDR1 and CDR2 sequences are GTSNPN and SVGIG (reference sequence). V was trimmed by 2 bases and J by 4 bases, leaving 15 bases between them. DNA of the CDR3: TGTGCCTGGAGTTTTACCGGTTTTTGGTACGAGCAGTACTTC. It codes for CAWSFTGFWYEQYF.

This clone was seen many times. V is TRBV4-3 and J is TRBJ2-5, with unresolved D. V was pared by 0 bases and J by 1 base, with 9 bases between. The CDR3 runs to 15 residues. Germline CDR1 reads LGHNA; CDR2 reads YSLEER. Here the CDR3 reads CASSQEARFQETQYF. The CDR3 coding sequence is TGCGCCAGCAGCCAAGAAGCGAGGTTCCAAGAGACCCAGTACTTC.

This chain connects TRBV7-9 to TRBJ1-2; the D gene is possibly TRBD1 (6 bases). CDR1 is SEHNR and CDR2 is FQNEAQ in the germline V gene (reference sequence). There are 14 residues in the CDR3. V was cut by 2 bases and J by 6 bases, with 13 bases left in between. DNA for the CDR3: TGTGCCAGCAGCTTATTTGCCAGGGACAATGGCTACACCTTC. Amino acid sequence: CASSLFARDNGYTF.

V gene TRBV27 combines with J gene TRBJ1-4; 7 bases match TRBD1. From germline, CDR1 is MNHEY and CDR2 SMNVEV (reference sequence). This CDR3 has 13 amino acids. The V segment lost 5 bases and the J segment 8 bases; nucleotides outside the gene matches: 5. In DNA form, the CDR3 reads TGTGCCAGCAGTCGACAGGGTGAAGAAAAACTGTTTTTT. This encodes CASSRQGEEKLFF.

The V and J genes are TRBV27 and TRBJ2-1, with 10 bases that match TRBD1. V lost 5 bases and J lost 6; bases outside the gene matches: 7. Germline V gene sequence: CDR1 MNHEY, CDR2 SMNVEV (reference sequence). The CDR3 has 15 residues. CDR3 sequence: CASSDRDRGANEQFF. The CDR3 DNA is TGTGCCAGCAGTGACCGGGACAGGGGTGCCAATGAGCAGTTCTTC.

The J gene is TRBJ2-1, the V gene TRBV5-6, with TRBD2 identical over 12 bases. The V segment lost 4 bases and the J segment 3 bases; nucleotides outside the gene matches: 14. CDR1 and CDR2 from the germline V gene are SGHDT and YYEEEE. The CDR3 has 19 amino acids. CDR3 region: CASSVTESGTSGLYNEQFF. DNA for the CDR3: TGTGCCAGCAGCGTGACGGAATCGGGGACTAGCGGGCTCTACAATGAGCAGTTCTTC. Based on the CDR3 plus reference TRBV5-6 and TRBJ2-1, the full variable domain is DAGVTQSPTHLIKTRGQQVTLRCSPKSGHDTVSWYQQALGQGPQFIFQYYEEEERQRGNFPDRFSGHQFPNYSSELNVNALLLGDSALYLCASSVTESGTSGLYNEQFFGPGTRLTVL.

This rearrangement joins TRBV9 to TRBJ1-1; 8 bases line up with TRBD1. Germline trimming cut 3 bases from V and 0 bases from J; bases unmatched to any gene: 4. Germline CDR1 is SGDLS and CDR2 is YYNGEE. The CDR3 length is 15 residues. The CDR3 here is CASSADRGLNTEAFF. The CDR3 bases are TGTGCCAGCAGCGCCGACAGGGGCCTGAACACTGAAGCTTTCTTT.

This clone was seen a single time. In DNA, the CDR3 is TGCGCCAGGAGGCACGGCGACGGGTCCTGTATGGAGCAGTTCTTC. Protein: CARRHGDGSCMEQFF. The chain uses TRBV4-1 and TRBJ2-1; D gene unclear. Germline CDR1 reads MGHRA; CDR2 reads YSYEKL. V was pared by 9 bases and J by 10 bases, with 25 bases between. This CDR3 is built from 15 residues.

CDR3 sequence: CATSRDRGYEQYF. In DNA form, the CDR3 reads TGTGCCACCAGCAGAGATCGAGGGTACGAGCAGTACTTC. V usage is TRBV15 and J usage is TRBJ2-7, with D possibly being TRBD2 (5 bases). The CDR3 runs 13 residues. V lost 0 bases and J lost 4, with 7 bases in between. Per the germline V gene, CDR1 is LNHNV and CDR2 is YYDKDF (reference sequence).

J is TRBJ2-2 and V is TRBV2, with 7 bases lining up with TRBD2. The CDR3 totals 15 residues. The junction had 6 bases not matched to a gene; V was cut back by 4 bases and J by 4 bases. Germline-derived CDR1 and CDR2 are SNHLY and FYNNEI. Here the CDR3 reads CASSGLAASTGELFF. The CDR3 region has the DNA TGTGCCAGCAGTGGGCTAGCGGCATCCACCGGGGAGCTGTTTTTT.

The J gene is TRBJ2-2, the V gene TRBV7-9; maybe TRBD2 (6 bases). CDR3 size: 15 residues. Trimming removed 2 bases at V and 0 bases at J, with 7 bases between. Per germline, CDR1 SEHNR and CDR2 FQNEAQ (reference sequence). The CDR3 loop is CASSLRGTNTGELFF. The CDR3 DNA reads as TGTGCCAGCAGCTTACGCGGGACGAACACCGGGGAGCTGTTTTTT. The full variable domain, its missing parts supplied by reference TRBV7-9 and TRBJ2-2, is DTGVSQNPRHKITKRGQNVTFRCDPISEHNRLYWYRQTLGQGPEFLTYFQNEAQLEKSRLLSDRFSAERPKGSFSTLEIQRTEQGDSAMYLCASSLRGTNTGELFFGEGSRLTVL.

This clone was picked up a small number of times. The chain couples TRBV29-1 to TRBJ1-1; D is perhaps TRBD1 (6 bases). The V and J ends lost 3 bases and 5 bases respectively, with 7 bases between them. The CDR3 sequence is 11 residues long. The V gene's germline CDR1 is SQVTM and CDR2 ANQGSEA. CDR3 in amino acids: CSVEGATEAFF. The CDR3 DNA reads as TGCAGCGTTGAGGGGGCGACTGAAGCTTTCTTT.

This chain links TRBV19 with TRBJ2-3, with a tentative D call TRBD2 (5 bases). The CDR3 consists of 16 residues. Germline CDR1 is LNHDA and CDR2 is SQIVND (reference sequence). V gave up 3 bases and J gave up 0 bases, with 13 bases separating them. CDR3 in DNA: TGTGCCAGTAGTATCCCATTTGGCGGGAGCACAGATACGCAGTATTTT. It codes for CASSIPFGGSTDTQYF.

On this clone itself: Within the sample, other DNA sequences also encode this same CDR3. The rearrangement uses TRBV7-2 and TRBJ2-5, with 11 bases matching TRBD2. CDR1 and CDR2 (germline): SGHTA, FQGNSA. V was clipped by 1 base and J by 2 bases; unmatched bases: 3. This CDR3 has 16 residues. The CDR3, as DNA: TGTGCCAGCAGCTTAGGGCTAGCGGGAGGACAAGAGACCCAGTACTTC. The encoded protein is CASSLGLAGGQETQYF.

The CDR3: CAISDLLTGTNYEQYF. The CDR3 DNA is TGTGCCATCAGTGACCTATTAACAGGAACCAACTACGAGCAGTACTTC. The rearrangement uses TRBV10-3 and TRBJ2-7; TRBD1 might be the D (5 bases). V lost 3 bases and J lost 3, with 18 bases in between. Germline assignment: CDR1 ENHRY and CDR2 SYGVKD. The CDR3 is 16 residues long.

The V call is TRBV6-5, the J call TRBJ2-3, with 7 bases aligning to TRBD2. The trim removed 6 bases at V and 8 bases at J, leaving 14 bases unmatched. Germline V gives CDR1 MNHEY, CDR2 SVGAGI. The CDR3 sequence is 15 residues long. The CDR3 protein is CASRVTSASRGTQYF. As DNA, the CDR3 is TGTGCCAGCAGGGTAACTAGCGCCTCGAGGGGTACGCAGTATTTT.

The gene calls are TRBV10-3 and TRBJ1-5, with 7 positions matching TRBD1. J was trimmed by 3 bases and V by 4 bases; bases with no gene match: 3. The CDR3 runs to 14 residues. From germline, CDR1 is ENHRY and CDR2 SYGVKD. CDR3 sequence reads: CAISVRGNNQPQHF. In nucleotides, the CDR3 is TGTGCCATCAGTGTCAGGGGGAACAATCAGCCCCAGCATTTT.

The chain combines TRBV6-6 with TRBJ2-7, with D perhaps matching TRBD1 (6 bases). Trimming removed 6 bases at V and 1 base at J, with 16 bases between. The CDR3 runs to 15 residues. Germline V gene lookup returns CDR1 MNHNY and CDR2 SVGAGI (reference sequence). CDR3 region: CASRPRSTGSYEQYF. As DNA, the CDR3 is TGTGCCAGCAGACCCCGTTCAACAGGGTCCTACGAGCAGTACTTC.

The CDR3 coding sequence is TGTGCCAGCAGTTCAGCCGGGACAGGGCTCCCAGGTGGGGCCAACGTCCTGACTTTC. It yields the protein CASSSAGTGLPGGANVLTF. The V call is TRBV6-2 or TRBV6-3, the J call TRBJ2-6, with 9 positions matching TRBD1. The ends lost 4 bases at V and 3 bases at J; junction bases unmatched: 13. The CDR3 extends over 19 amino acids. The V gene's germline CDR1 is MNHEY and CDR2 SVGEGT.